The TCR beta chain under discussion was sequenced for a study of blood T cells in healthy people across ages. At least ten counts were recorded for this clonotype. Its specificity is not known. Findings and limits, study-wide: The study lacked donor CMV status, which possibly confounded expanded clonotype changes. Long-lived and aged donors differed, with more naive CD4+ cells and higher diversity in the long-lived. The recorded TCR beta diversity per million T cells decreased in a roughly linear manner with age.

Together with a sample-barcoded 5' primer, a J-beta primer mix was included in a second PCR lasting about 6 to 11 cycles. A template-switch adaptor containing 12 random nucleotides labeled each cDNA molecule. TCRdb reanalysed the 5' RACE reads using MiXCR and keeps one entry per CDR3 protein. The sample yields fewer than 2,000,000 distinct CDR3 sequences, roughly 32% seen once. V lost 4 bases and J 3 bases, leaving 7 bases between the germline ends. Germline V CDR1 and CDR2: MNHNS, SASEGT. The CDR3 covers 13 residues. Sequencing used blood. The chain is built from TRBV6-1 and TRBJ1-5; D remains ambiguous. The clonotype was recovered from a woman in her 30s in good health. CDR3 loop: CASSGQANQPQHF. DNA for the CDR3: TGTGCCAGCAGTGGGCAGGCCAATCAGCCCCAGCATTTT.